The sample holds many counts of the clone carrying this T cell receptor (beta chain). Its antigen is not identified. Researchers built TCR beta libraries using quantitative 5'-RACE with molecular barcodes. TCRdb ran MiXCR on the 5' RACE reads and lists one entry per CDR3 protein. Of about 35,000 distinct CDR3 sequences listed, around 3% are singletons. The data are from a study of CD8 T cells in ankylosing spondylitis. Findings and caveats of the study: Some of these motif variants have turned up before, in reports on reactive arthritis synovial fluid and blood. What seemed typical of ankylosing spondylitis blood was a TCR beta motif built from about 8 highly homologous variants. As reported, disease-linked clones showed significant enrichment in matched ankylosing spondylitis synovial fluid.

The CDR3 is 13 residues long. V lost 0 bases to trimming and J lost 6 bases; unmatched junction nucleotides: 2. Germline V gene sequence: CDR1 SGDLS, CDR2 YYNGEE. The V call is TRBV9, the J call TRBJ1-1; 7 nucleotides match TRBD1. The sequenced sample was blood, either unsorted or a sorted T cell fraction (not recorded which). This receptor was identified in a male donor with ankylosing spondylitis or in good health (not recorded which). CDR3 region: CASSVEGGSEAFF. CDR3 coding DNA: TGTGCCAGCAGCGTAGAAGGGGGCTCTGAAGCTTTCTTT.